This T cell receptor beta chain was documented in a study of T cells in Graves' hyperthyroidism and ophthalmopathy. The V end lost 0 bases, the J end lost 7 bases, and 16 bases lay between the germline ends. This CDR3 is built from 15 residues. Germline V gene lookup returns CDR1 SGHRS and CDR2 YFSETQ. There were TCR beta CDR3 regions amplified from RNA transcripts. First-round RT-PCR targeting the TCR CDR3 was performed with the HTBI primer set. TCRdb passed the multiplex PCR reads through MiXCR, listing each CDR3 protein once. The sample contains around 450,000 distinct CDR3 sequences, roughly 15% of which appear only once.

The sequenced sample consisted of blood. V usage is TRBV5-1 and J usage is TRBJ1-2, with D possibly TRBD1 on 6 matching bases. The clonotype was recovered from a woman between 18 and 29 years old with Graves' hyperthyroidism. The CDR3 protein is CASSLESGTQVGYTF. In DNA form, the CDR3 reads TGCGCCAGCAGCTTGGAGTCGGGGACACAGGTTGGCTACACCTTC.